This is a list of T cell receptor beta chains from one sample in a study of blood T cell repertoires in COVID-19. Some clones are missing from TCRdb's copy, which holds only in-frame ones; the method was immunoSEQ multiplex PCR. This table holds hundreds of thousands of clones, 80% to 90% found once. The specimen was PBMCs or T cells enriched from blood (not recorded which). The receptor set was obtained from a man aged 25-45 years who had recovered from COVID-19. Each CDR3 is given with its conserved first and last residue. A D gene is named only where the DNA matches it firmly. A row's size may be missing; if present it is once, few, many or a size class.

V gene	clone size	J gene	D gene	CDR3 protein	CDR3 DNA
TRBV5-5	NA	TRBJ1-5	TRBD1	CASSLKGDSYQPQHF	TGTGCCAGCAGCTTGAAGGGGGACAGCTATCAGCCCCAGCATTTT
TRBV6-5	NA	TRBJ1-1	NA	CASSYAAGRATEAFF	TGTGCCAGCAGTTACGCAGCAGGGAGGGCCACTGAAGCTTTCTTT
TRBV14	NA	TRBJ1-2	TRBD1	CASSQSPGGASYGYTF	TGTGCCAGCAGCCAATCCCCAGGGGGCGCGTCCTATGGCTACACCTTC
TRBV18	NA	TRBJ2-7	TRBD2	CASSLTSGRRYEQYF	TGTGCCAGCTCGCTTACTAGCGGGAGGAGGTACGAGCAGTACTTC
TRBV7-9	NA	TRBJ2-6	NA	CASSKRSSGANVLTF	TGTGCCAGCAGCAAACGTAGCTCTGGGGCCAACGTCCTGACTTTC
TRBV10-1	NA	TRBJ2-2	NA	CASSDGRGGVGELFF	TGCGCCAGCAGTGATGGGAGAGGGGGGGTCGGGGAGCTGTTTTTT
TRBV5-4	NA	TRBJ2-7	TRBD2	CASSLPGTSGIWGQYF	TGTGCCAGCAGCTTGCCCGGGACTAGCGGAATATGGGGGCAGTACTTC
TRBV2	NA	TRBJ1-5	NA	CASRRTQPQHF	TGTGCCAGCAGGAGAACCCAGCCCCAGCATTTT
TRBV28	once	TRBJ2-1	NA	CASSLDPGNPNEQFF	TGTGCCAGCAGTTTGGATCCCGGGAACCCCAATGAGCAGTTCTTC
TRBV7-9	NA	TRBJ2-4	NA	CASSLPRDTKNIQYF	TGTGCCAGCAGCTTGCCCAGGGACACCAAAAACATTCAGTACTTC
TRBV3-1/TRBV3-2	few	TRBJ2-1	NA	CASSQDYSSYNEQFF	TGTGCCAGCAGCCAAGATTATAGCTCCTACAATGAGCAGTTCTTC
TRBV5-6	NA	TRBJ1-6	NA	CASSKSGVLSSYNSPLHF	TGTGCCAGCAGTAAATCAGGGGTCCTAAGCTCCTATAATTCACCCCTCCACTTT
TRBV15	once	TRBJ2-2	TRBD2	CATSTGLAGILGGELFF	TGTGCCACCAGCACTGGACTAGCGGGTATACTAGGCGGGGAGCTGTTTTTT
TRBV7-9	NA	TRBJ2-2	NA	CASSFGRGKSTGELFF	TGTGCCAGCAGCTTTGGGAGGGGGAAGTCCACCGGGGAGCTGTTTTTT
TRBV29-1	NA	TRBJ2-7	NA	CSVEVQGKSAYEQYF	TGCAGCGTTGAAGTGCAGGGAAAAAGCGCCTACGAGCAGTACTTC
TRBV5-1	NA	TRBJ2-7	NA	CASSLEPGTGVYEQYF	TGCGCCAGCAGCTTGGAGCCCGGAACAGGCGTCTACGAGCAGTACTTC
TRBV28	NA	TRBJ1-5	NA	CASSMSQGYQPQHF	TGTGCCAGCAGTATGAGCCAGGGTTATCAGCCCCAGCATTTT
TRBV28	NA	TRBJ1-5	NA	CASKIQGIGQPQHF	TGTGCCAGCAAAATACAGGGTATTGGTCAGCCCCAGCATTTT
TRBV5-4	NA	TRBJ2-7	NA	CASSLNAGNYEQYF	TGTGCCAGCAGCTTGAATGCCGGGAACTACGAGCAGTACTTC
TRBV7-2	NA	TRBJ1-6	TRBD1	CASSMGDRGSSPLHF	TGTGCCAGCAGTATGGGAGACAGGGGATCTTCACCCCTCCACTTT
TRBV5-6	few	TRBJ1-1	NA	CASSLRGAPEAFF	TGTGCCAGCAGCTTACGGGGGGCCCCTGAAGCTTTCTTT
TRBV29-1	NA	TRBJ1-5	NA	CSALTGFNQPQHF	TGCAGCGCCCTCACAGGCTTCAATCAGCCCCAGCATTTT
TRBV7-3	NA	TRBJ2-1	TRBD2	CASSSRGGTSGPIAQFF	TGTGCCAGCAGCTCGCGGGGAGGGACTAGCGGCCCGATCGCGCAGTTCTTC
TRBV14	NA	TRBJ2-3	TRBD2	CASSLFGSGIITDTQYF	TGTGCCAGCAGCCTGTTTGGTAGCGGGATTATAACAGATACGCAGTATTTT
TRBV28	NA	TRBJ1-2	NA	CASSSPYTTPRGYTF	TGTGCCAGCAGCTCACCATACACCACCCCGAGGGGCTACACCTTC
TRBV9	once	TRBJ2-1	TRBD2	CASSVGTSGYNEQFF	TGTGCCAGCAGCGTAGGTACTAGCGGATACAATGAGCAGTTCTTC
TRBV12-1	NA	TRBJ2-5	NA	CASSGRLSGETQYF	TGTGCCAGCAGCGGGCGCCTTAGCGGAGAGACCCAGTACTTC
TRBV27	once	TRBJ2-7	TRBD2	CASSSEVAGGYEQYF	TGTGCCAGCAGTTCCGAGGTAGCGGGAGGCTACGAGCAGTACTTC
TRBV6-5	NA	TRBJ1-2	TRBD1	CASNRGDGYTF	TGTGCCAGCAACAGGGGGGATGGCTACACCTTC
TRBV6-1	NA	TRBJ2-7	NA	CASSEVRTATYEQYF	TGTGCCAGCAGTGAAGTCCGGACAGCCACCTACGAGCAGTACTTC
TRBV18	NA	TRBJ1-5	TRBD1	CASSPVSGGNQPQHF	TGTGCCAGCTCACCAGTCTCAGGGGGAAATCAGCCCCAGCATTTT